This T cell receptor (beta chain) was obtained from a study of blood T cell repertoires in COVID-19. Across the whole study: The analysed material was cDNA or gDNA that came from T cells, B-cell-depleted T cells, or PBMCs.

Per the original data handling: Reference gene primer amplification gave nucleated cell count estimates. The protocol was immunoSEQ multiplex PCR, while the TCRdb copy is restricted to in-frame clones and leaves out a portion. V, J and clone size are taken as reported in that table, and D and trimming were inferred from the DNA itself. The table lists roughly 230,000 clones, approximately 85% of them singletons. The table lists this clone with a few counts. Sequencing was performed on peripheral blood. The clonotype was recovered from a human donor in a cohort sampled during active COVID-19.

The DNA for the CDR3 is TGCGCCAGCAGTGATTCGTCCAGGGAAGGGACTGGAAACACCATATATTTT. It is translated as CASSDSSREGTGNTIYF. This rearrangement joins TRBV10-1 to TRBJ1-3, with D maybe TRBD1 (5 bases). Germline-derived CDR1 and CDR2 are WNHNN and SYGVQD (reference sequence). The CDR3 loop spans 17 amino acids. V lost 3 bases to trimming and J lost 2 bases, with 17 bases between them.